This record covers a single T cell receptor beta chain. This entry is derived from a study of cytomegalovirus exposure and HLA in healthy donors. Germline assignment: CDR1 MNHEY and CDR2 SVGAGI. This CDR3 is built from 13 residues. Trimming cost V 11 bases and J 3 bases, with 17 bases left between them. Researchers ran the PCR with 60 Vbeta and 13 Jbeta primers. Libraries were prepared by immunoSEQ multiplex PCR; TCRdb keeps only in-frame clonotypes and omits some of them. This repertoire includes approximately 50,000 clones. Sequencing was done on a sample of PBMCs. The chain carries TRBV6-5 and TRBJ2-7; tentatively, D is TRBD1 (5 bases). This TCR was recovered from a male donor in good health and CMV-seronegative. The CDR3 DNA is TGTGCCGGGATCCCTCCAGGGTACTACGAGCAGTACTTC. Residues: CAGIPPGYYEQYF.